One sample yielded the 14 T cell receptor beta chains listed below, sequenced in a study of T-cell memory formation after mild COVID-19. Each CDR3 protein gets one entry after TCRdb re-called the 5' RACE reads with MiXCR. The sample includes about 440,000 distinct CDR3 sequences, approximately 20% seen only once; the top ten take roughly 8.4%. The sequencing input was PBMCs or a T cell subset sorted from them (not recorded which). The receptors shown here come from an adult woman who had mild COVID-19 (a few samples of this study predate the infection). Cell type and time point are not known.

There are a few counts of this clonotype. V is TRBV2 and J is TRBJ2-3; TRBD2 matches 8 bases. Germline lookup yields CDR1 SNHLY and CDR2 FYNNEI. The CDR3 spans 16 residues. The trim removed 8 bases at V and 1 base at J, leaving 11 bases unmatched. CDR3 DNA: TGTGCCAGCCGCCGGGAGGGGGGCGGAGGCACAGATACGCAGTATTTT. Amino acids: CASRREGGGGTDTQYF.

This clonotype was seen ten or more times. The V gene is TRBV10-3, the J gene TRBJ2-1; 7 nucleotides agree with TRBD1. CDR1 and CDR2 from the germline V gene are ENHRY and SYGVKD. J gave up 5 bases and V 4 bases, and 5 bases lay outside the gene matches. CDR3 length equals 14 residues. The CDR3 loop reads CAISAKGADNEQFF. The CDR3 DNA follows: TGTGCCATCAGTGCAAAGGGGGCGGACAATGAGCAGTTCTTC.

This clonotype came up a few times. The chain couples TRBV5-1 to TRBJ1-1; D remains unclear. The CDR3 covers 15 residues. Trimming left V 3 bases short and J 3 bases short, with 15 bases between. Germline V CDR1 and CDR2: SGHRS, YFSETQ. The CDR3 DNA follows: TGCGCCAGCAGCTCTACCGGGATTTGGGACACTGAAGCTTTCTTT. Translating it yields CASSSTGIWDTEAFF.

This clonotype was counted a few times. This chain joins TRBV5-1 and TRBJ2-3, with D possibly matching TRBD2 (6 bases). CDR1 SGHRS and CDR2 YFSETQ come from the germline V gene. V was pared by 3 bases and J by 1 base, with 15 bases between. CDR3 length equals 16 residues. CDR3 sequence: CASSSTTSPGTDTQYF. For the CDR3, the DNA is TGCGCCAGCAGCTCGACGACTAGTCCTGGCACAGATACGCAGTATTTT.

This clonotype was observed a few times. The chain joins TRBV9 to TRBJ2-5, with 8 bases matching TRBD2. CDR1 SGDLS and CDR2 YYNGEE come from the germline V gene. V lost 1 base, J lost 5 bases, and 4 bases stayed unmatched. The CDR3 has 14 residues. The CDR3 DNA reads TGTGCCAGCAGCGTAAACGGGGGGGACGAGACCCAGTACTTC. Amino acid sequence: CASSVNGGDETQYF. The full variable domain, with the rest looked up from reference TRBV9 and TRBJ2-5, is DSGVTQTPKHLITATGQRVTLRCSPRSGDLSVYWYQQSLDQGLQFLIQYYNGEERAKGNILERFSAQQFPDLHSELNLSSLELGDSALYFCASSVNGGDETQYFGPGTRLLVL.

This clonotype was seen a few times. The chain recombines TRBV12-3 or TRBV12-4 with TRBJ2-6; D is unresolved. Trimming shortened V by 9 bases and J by 4 bases, and 13 bases separated the two germline ends. The CDR3 totals 14 residues. The CDR3 region has the DNA TGTGCCAGTAACCTGCGCCCAGGGGCCAACGTCCTGACTTTC. It translates to CASNLRPGANVLTF.

V and J are TRBV20-1 and TRBJ1-3, with 9 bases matching TRBD1. Germline V gives CDR1 DFQATT, CDR2 SNEGSKA (reference sequence). The CDR3 has 17 amino acids. V dropped 0 bases and J dropped 1; count of bases not matched to a gene: 7. The CDR3 protein is CSARDLTGGASGNTIYF. In DNA, the CDR3 is TGCAGTGCTAGAGATCTTACAGGGGGCGCATCTGGAAACACCATATATTTT.

This clonotype was detected only a few times. The V and J genes are TRBV15 and TRBJ2-6; D is unclear. This CDR3 is built from 16 residues. Germline V gene lookup returns CDR1 LNHNV and CDR2 YYDKDF (reference sequence). V lost 0 bases and J lost 1, with 7 bases in between. CDR3 amino acids: CATSRDWLSGANVLTF. The CDR3 nucleotides are TGTGCCACCAGCAGAGATTGGCTTTCTGGGGCCAACGTCCTGACTTTC. Full variable domain (remainder filled in from reference TRBV15 and TRBJ2-6): DAMVIQNPRYQVTQFGKPVTLSCSQTLNHNVMYWYQQKSSQAPKLLFHYYDKDFNNEADTPDNFQSRRPNTSFCFLDIRSPGLGDTAMYLCATSRDWLSGANVLTFGAGSRLTVL.

The sample holds a few counts of this clonotype. V gene TRBV5-1 combines with J gene TRBJ2-1; 9 positions match TRBD2. Looked up from germline, CDR1 is SGHRS and CDR2 is YFSETQ. With V trimmed by 7 bases and J by 6 bases, 11 bases remained unmatched. The CDR3 loop spans 15 amino acids. The CDR3 loop is CASVTVAGGPNEQFF. DNA for the CDR3: TGCGCCAGCGTAACTGTCGCGGGGGGGCCCAATGAGCAGTTCTTC.

The chain is built from TRBV5-1 and TRBJ1-6; D gene uncertain. Germline lookup yields CDR1 SGHRS and CDR2 YFSETQ. Trimming left V 1 base short and J 0 bases short, with 11 bases between. The CDR3 spans 17 residues. CDR3 protein: CASSLISQSSYNSPLHF. The CDR3 DNA follows: TGCGCCAGCAGCTTGATAAGCCAGAGCTCCTATAATTCACCCCTCCACTTT.

The chain carries TRBV4-1 and TRBJ1-3, with 9 positions matching TRBD1. The CDR3 length is 17 residues. Trimming cost V 0 bases and J 2 bases; bases outside gene matches: 5. CDR1 is MGHRA, CDR2 YSYEKL, per germline. In DNA form, the CDR3 reads TGCGCCAGCAGCCAAGATTATCGACAGGGGGCTGGAAACACCATATATTTT. This encodes CASSQDYRQGAGNTIYF.

This clonotype was counted only a few times. The chain uses TRBV9 and TRBJ2-7, with D perhaps TRBD1 (5 bases). This CDR3 contains 11 residues. V lost 5 bases to trimming and J lost 6 bases, with 9 bases between them. The germline V gene has CDR1 SGDLS and CDR2 YYNGEE. The CDR3 loop reads CASRSRVEQYF. The CDR3 bases are TGTGCCAGCAGGAGCAGGGTCGAGCAGTACTTC.

This clonotype came up a few times. V usage is TRBV3-1 and J usage is TRBJ1-1; maybe TRBD1 (5 bases). V lost 3 bases and J lost 11, with 13 bases in between. Germline loops: CDR1 LGHDT, CDR2 YNNKEL (reference sequence). There are 12 residues in the CDR3. CDR3 amino acids: CASSQGGMRAFF. CDR3 sequence (DNA): TGTGCCAGCAGCCAGGGGGGAATGCGCGCTTTCTTT.

J is TRBJ2-3 and V is TRBV7-9; D is unclear. The V gene's germline CDR1 is SEHNR and CDR2 FQNEAQ (reference sequence). The V end lost 5 bases, the J end lost 3 bases, and 12 bases lay between the germline ends. The CDR3 runs to 14 residues. DNA for the CDR3: TGTGCCAGCAGCCTCGAGGTTGATACAGATACGCAGTATTTT. As protein: CASSLEVDTDTQYF.